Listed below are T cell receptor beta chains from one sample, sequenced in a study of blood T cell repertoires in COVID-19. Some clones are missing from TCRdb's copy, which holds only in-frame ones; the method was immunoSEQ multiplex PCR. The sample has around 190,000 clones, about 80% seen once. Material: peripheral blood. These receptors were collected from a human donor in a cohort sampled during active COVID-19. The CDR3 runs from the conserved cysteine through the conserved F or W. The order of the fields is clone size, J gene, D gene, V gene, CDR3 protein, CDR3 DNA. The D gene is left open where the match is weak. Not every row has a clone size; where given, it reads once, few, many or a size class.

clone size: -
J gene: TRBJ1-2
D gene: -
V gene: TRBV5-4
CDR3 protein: CASSWSVRGYTF
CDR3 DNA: TGTGCCAGCAGCTGGTCAGTTCGTGGCTACACCTTC

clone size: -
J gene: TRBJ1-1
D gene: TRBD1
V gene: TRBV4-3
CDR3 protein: CASSPDRLNTEAFF
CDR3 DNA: TGCGCCAGCAGCCCGGACAGGCTGAACACTGAAGCTTTCTTT

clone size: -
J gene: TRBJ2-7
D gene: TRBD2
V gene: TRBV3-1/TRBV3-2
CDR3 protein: CASSQRRLAGDYEQYF
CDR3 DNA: TGTGCCAGCAGCCAAAGGAGGCTAGCGGGGGACTACGAGCAGTACTTC

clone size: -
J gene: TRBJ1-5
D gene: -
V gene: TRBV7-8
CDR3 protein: CASSLRDRNQPQHF
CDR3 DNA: TGTGCCAGCAGCTTACGGGATCGAAATCAGCCCCAGCATTTT

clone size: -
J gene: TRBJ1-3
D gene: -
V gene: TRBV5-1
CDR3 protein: CASMEDLLSGNTIYF
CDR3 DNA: TGCGCCAGCATGGAGGACTTACTCTCTGGAAACACCATATATTTT

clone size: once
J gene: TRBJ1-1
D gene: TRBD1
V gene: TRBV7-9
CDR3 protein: CASSVSGGNTEAFF
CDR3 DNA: TGTGCCAGCAGCGTCTCAGGGGGGAACACTGAAGCTTTCTTT

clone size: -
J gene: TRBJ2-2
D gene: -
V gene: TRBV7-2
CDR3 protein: CASSFAPGPGELFF
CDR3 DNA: TGTGCCAGCAGCTTTGCCCCAGGTCCCGGGGAGCTGTTTTTT

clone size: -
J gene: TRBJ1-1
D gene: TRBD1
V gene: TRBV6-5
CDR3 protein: CANLPRGPGDTEAFF
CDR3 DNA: TGTGCCAACCTCCCAAGGGGGCCAGGGGACACTGAAGCTTTCTTT

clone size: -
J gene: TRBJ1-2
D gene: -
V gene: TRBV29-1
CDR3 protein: CSVEVGQPNYGYTF
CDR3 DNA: TGCAGCGTTGAGGTGGGACAACCTAACTATGGCTACACCTTC

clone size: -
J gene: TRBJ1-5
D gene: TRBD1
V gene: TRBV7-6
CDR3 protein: CASSFGTGGGQPQHF
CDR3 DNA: TGTGCCAGCAGCTTCGGGACAGGCGGGGGTCAGCCCCAGCATTTT

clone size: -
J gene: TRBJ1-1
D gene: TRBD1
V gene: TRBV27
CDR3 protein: CASSLAGTGGEAFF
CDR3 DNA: TGTGCCAGCAGTTTGGCCGGGACAGGGGGCGAAGCTTTCTTT

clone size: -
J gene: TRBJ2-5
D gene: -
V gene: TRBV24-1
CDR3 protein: CATSDRNREGQETQYF
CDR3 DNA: TGTGCCACCAGTGATCGAAACAGGGAAGGGCAAGAGACCCAGTACTTC

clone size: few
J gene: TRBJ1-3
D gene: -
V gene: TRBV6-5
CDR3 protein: CASSHEVGNTIYF
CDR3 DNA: TGTGCCAGCAGCCACGAGGTGGGAAACACCATATATTTT

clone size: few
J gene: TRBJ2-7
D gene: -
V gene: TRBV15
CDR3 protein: CATSRDRYEQYF
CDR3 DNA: TGTGCCACCAGCAGAGATCGGTACGAGCAGTACTTC

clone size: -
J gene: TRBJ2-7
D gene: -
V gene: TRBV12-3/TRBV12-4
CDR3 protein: CASSSLHEQYF
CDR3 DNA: TGTGCCAGCAGTTCACTCCACGAGCAGTACTTC

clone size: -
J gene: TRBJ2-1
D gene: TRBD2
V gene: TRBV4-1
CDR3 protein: CASSPLAGAIKEQFF
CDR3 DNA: TGCGCCAGCAGCCCCCTAGCGGGGGCCATTAAAGAGCAGTTCTTC

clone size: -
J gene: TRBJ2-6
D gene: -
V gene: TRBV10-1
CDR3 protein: CASSAGSGSGANVLTF
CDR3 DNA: TGCGCCAGCAGTGCGGGCAGCGGCTCTGGGGCCAACGTCCTGACTTTC

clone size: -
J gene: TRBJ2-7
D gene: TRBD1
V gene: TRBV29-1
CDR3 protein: CSVETTGANYEQYF
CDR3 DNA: TGCAGCGTTGAAACGACAGGGGCCAACTACGAGCAGTACTTC

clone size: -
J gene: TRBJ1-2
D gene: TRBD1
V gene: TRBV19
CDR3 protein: CASSDPGGSHYGYTF
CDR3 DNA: TGTGCCAGTAGTGACCCAGGGGGCAGCCACTATGGCTACACCTTC

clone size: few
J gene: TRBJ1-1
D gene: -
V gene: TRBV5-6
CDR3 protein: CASSWRLEAFF
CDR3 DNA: TGTGCCAGCAGCTGGCGGCTTGAAGCTTTCTTT

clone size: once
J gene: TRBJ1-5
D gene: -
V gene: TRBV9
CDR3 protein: CASSVGGSSQPQHF
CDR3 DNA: TGTGCCAGCAGCGTAGGGGGCAGTAGTCAGCCCCAGCATTTT

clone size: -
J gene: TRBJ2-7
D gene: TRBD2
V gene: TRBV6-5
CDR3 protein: CASSYRIAGGLEQYF
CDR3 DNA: TGTGCCAGCAGTTACCGTATAGCGGGAGGGCTCGAGCAGTACTTC

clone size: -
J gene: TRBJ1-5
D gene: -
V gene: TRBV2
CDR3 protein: CASSEGLHSNQPQHF
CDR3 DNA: TGTGCCAGCAGTGAGGGACTCCATAGCAATCAGCCCCAGCATTTT

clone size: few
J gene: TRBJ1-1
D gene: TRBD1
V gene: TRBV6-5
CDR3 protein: CASSFRDSTEAFF
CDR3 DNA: TGTGCCAGCAGTTTCCGGGACAGCACTGAAGCTTTCTTT

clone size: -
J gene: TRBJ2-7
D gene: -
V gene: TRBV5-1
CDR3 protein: CASSPSGEYEQYF
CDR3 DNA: TGCGCCAGCAGCCCATCAGGGGAGTACGAGCAGTACTTC

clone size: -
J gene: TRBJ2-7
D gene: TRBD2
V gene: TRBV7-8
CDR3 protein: CASSLSGGGAREQYF
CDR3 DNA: TGTGCCAGCAGCCTCTCGGGCGGGGGGGCGCGTGAGCAGTACTTC

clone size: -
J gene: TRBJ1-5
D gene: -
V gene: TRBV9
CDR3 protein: CASSESPQGNQPQHF
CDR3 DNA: TGTGCCAGCAGCGAGTCCCCTCAGGGGAATCAGCCCCAGCATTTT

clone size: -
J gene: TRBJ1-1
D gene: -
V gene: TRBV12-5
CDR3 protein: CASGTGTTEAFF
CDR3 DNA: TGTGCTAGTGGTACCGGGACAACTGAAGCTTTCTTT

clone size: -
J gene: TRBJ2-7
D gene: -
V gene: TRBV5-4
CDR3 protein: CASSFSSYEQYF
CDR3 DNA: TGTGCCAGCAGCTTTAGCTCCTACGAGCAGTACTTC

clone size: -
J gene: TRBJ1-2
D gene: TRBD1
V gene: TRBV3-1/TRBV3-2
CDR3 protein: CASSQGTGNYGYTF
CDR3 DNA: TGTGCCAGCAGCCAAGGGACAGGGAACTATGGCTACACCTTC

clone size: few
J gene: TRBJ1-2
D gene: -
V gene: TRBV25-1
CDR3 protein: CASIHEGGYTF
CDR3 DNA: TGTGCCAGCATACATGAGGGTGGCTACACCTTC

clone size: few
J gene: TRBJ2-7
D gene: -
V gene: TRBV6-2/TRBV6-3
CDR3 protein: CASSYRTPYEQYF
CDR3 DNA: TGTGCCAGCAGTTACCGGACTCCCTACGAGCAGTACTTC

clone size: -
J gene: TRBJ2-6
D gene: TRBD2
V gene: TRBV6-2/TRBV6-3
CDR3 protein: CASSSPLGGHRSGANVLTF
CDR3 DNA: TGTGCCAGCAGTTCCCCTTTGGGAGGGCACCGCTCTGGGGCCAACGTCCTGACTTTC

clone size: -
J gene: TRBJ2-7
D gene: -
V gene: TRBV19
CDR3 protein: CASSIAGSSYEQYF
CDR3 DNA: TGTGCCAGTAGTATAGCGGGGAGCTCCTACGAGCAGTACTTC

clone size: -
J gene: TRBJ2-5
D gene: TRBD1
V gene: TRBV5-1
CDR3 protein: CASSLGTGVETQYF
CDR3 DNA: TGCGCCAGCAGCTTGGGAACAGGGGTGGAGACCCAGTACTTC

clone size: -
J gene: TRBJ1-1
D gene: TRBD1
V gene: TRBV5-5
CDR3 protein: CASSLALQGTNTEAFF
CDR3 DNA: TGTGCCAGCAGCTTGGCGTTACAGGGGACGAACACTGAAGCTTTCTTT

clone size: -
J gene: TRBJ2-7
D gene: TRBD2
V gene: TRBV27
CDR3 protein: CASRPGSGLADYEQYF
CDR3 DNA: TGTGCCAGCAGACCAGGTTCGGGACTAGCGGACTACGAGCAGTACTTC

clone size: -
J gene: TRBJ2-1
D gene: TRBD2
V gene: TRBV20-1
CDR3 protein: CSAGVPGGPNEQFF
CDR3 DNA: TGCAGTGCTGGTGTGCCGGGAGGTCCCAATGAGCAGTTCTTC

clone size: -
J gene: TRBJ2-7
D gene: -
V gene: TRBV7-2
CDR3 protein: CASSLQTLATEQYF
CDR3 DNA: TGTGCCAGCAGCTTACAGACTCTCGCCACCGAGCAGTACTTC

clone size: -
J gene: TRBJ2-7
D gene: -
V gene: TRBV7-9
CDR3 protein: CASSLEGGGGEQYF
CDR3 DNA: TGTGCCAGCAGCTTAGAGGGGGGGGGAGGCGAGCAGTACTTC

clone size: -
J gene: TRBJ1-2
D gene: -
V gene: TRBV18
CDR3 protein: CASSPSDTRGYTF
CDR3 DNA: TGTGCCAGCTCACCCTCGGACACTCGAGGCTACACCTTC

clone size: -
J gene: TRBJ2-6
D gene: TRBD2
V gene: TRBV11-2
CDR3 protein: CASTLGRGRDPSGANVLTF
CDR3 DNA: TGTGCCAGCACCCTAGGGAGGGGCAGGGATCCCTCTGGGGCCAACGTCCTGACTTTC

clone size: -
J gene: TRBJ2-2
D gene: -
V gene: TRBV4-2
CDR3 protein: CASSQDTLSGGTGELFF
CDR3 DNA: TGTGCCAGCAGCCAAGATACATTGTCCGGCGGCACCGGGGAGCTGTTTTTT

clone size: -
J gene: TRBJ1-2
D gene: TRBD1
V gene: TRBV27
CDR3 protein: CASKTGGNYGYTF
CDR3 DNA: TGTGCCAGCAAGACAGGGGGCAACTATGGCTACACCTTC

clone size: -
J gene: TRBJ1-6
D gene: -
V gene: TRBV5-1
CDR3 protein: CASSPGHARSDSPLHF
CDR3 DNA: TGCGCCAGCAGCCCGGGACACGCTAGAAGTGATTCACCCCTCCACTTT

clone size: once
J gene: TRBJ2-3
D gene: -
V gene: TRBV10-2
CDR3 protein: CASSESPTSTDTQYF
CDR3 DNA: TGCGCCAGCAGTGAGTCCCCTACTAGCACAGATACGCAGTATTTT

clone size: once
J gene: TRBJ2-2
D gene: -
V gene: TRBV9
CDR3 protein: CASSITGSSNTGELFF
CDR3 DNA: TGTGCCAGCAGCATTACAGGATCCTCGAACACCGGGGAGCTGTTTTTT

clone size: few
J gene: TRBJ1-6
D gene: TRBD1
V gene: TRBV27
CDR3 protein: CASRSQGANSPLHF
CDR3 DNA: TGTGCCAGCAGATCACAGGGGGCTAATTCACCCCTCCACTTT

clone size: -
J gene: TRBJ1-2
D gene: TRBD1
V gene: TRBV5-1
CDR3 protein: CASSLGTGSYGYTF
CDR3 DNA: TGCGCCAGCAGCTTGGGGACAGGGAGTTATGGCTACACCTTC

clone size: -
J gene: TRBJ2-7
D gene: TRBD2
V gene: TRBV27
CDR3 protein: CASSYSGLAGGEQYF
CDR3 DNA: TGTGCCAGCAGTTACTCGGGACTAGCGGGAGGCGAGCAGTACTTC

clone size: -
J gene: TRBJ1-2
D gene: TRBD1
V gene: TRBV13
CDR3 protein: CASSLGTGGYGYTF
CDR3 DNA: TGTGCCAGCAGCTTAGGGACAGGGGGCTATGGCTACACCTTC

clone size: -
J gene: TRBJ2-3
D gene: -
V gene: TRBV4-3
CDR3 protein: CASSQDLSTDTQYF
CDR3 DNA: TGCGCCAGCAGCCAAGATCTGAGCACAGATACGCAGTATTTT

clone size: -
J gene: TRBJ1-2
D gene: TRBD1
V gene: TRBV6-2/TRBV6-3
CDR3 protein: CASSYPKQGWDGYTF
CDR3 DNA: TGTGCCAGCAGTTACCCCAAACAGGGGTGGGACGGCTACACCTTC

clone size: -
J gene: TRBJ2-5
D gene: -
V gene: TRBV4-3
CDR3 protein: CASSPRAAQGGETQYF
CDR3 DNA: TGCGCCAGCAGCCCAAGAGCGGCCCAAGGAGGAGAGACCCAGTACTTC

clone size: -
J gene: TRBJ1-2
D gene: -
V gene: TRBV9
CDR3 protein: CASSPGGTGGYTF
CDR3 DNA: TGTGCCAGCAGCCCCGGAGGGACCGGCGGCTACACCTTC

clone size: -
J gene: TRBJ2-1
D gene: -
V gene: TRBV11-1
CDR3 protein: CASSLGSGIYNEQFF
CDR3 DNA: TGTGCCAGCAGCTTAGGTAGCGGAATTTACAATGAGCAGTTCTTC

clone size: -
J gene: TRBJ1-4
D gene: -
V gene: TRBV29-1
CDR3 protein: CSVQKQGKEKLFF
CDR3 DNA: TGCAGCGTGCAAAAACAGGGAAAGGAAAAACTGTTTTTT